The clone carrying this T cell receptor (beta chain) was counted many times. Its cognate antigen is unknown. This entry is derived from a study of breast tumors, draining lymph nodes, adjacent tissues. Whole-study results and caveats: Compared with lymph nodes, tumors were less diverse; compared with nontumor tissue, more. Data fit most tumor T cells coming from lymph node, expanding in tumor. Compared with basal-like, luminal-like tumors shared significantly more repertoire with nontumor tissue.

TCRdb reprocessed the multiplex PCR reads via MiXCR and lists one record per CDR3 protein. The table records 90,000 to 120,000 distinct CDR3 sequences, 21% of them present only once. The lymph nodes were axillary draining lymph nodes from breast cancer patients. With 0 bases removed from V and 11 bases from J, the gap between germline ends came to 12 bases. The CDR3 has 14 residues. Per the germline V gene, CDR1 is SGDLS and CDR2 is YYNGEE. The V and J genes are TRBV9 and TRBJ1-6; D not resolved. This TCR was sampled from a female donor with breast cancer. Some clones in this sample may be carry-over from other donors' samples. The sample comprised axillary lymph node tissue. Here the CDR3 reads CASSVEGFLAPLHF. Written as DNA, the CDR3 is TGTGCCAGCAGCGTAGAAGGCTTTCTGGCACCCCTCCACTTT.